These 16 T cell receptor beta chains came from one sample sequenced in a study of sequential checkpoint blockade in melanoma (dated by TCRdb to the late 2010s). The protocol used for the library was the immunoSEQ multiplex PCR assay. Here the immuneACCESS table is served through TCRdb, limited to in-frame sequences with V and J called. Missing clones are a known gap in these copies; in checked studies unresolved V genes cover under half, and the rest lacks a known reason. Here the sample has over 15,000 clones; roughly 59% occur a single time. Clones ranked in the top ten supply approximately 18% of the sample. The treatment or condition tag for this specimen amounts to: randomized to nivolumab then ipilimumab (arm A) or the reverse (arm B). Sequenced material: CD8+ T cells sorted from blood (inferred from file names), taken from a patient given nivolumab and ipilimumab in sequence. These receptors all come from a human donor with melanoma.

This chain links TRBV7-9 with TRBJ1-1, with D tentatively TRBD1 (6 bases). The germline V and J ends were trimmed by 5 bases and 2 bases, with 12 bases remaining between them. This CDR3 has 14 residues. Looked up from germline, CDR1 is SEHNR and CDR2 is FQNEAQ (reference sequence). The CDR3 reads CASSRGQPNTEAFF. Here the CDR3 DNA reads TGTGCCAGCAGCCGCGGACAGCCAAACACTGAAGCTTTCTTT.

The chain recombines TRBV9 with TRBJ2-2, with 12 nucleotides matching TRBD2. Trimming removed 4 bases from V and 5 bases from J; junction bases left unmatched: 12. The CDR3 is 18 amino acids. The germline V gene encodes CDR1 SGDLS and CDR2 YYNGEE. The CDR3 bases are TGTGCCAGCAGCCCCCGAGTCGGACTAGCGGGACGAACCGGGGAGCTGTTTTTT. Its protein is CASSPRVGLAGRTGELFF. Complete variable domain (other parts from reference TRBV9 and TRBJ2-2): DSGVTQTPKHLITATGQRVTLRCSPRSGDLSVYWYQQSLDQGLQFLIQYYNGEERAKGNILERFSAQQFPDLHSELNLSSLELGDSALYFCASSPRVGLAGRTGELFFGEGSRLTVL.

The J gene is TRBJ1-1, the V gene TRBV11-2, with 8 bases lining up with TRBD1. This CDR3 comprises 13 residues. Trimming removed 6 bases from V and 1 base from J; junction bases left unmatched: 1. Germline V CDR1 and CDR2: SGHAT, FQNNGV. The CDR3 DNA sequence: TGTGCCAGCAGACAGGGGGGGAACACTGAAGCTTTCTTT. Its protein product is CASRQGGNTEAFF. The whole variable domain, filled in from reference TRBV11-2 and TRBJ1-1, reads EAGVAQSPRYKIIEKRQSVAFWCNPISGHATLYWYQQILGQGPKLLIQFQNNGVVDDSQLPKDRFSAERLKGVDSTLKIQPAKLEDSAVYLCASRQGGNTEAFFGQGTRLTVV.

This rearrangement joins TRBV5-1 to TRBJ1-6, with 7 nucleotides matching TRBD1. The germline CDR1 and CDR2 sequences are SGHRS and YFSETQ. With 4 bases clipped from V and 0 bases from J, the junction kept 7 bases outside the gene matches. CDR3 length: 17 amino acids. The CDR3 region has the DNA TGCGCCAGCAGCCGGACAGGTTCGAGCTCCTATAATTCACCCCTCCACTTT. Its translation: CASSRTGSSSYNSPLHF.

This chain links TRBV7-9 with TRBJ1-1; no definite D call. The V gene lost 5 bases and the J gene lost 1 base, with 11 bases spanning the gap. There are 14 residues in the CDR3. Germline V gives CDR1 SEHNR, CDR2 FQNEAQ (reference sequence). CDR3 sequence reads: CASSAHVGNTEAFF. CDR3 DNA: TGTGCCAGCAGCGCACATGTTGGGAACACTGAAGCTTTCTTT.

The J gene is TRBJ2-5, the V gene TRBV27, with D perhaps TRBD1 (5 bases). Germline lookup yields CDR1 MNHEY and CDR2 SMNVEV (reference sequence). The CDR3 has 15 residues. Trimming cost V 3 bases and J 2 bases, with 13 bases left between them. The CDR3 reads CASSFIGREQETQYF. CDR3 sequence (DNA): TGTGCCAGCAGTTTTATCGGCAGGGAACAAGAGACCCAGTACTTC.

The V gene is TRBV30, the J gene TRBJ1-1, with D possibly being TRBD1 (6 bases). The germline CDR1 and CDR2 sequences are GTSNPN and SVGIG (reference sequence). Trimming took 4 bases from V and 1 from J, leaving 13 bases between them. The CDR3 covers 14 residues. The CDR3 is CAWTDGGANTEAFF. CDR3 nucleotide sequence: TGTGCCTGGACTGACGGGGGGGCGAACACTGAAGCTTTCTTT.

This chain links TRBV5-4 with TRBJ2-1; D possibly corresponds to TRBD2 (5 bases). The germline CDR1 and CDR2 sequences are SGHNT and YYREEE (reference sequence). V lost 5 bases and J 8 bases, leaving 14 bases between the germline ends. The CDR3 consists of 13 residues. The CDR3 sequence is CASSGLAGYEQFF. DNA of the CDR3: TGTGCCAGCAGTGGGCTAGCTGGGTATGAGCAGTTCTTC.

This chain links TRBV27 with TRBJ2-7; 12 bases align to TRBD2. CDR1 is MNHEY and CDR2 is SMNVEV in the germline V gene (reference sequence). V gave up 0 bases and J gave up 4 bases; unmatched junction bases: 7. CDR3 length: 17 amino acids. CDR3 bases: TGTGCCAGCAGTTTATCCACCCTAGCGGGAGGGCCTTACGAGCAGTACTTC. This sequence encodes CASSLSTLAGGPYEQYF.

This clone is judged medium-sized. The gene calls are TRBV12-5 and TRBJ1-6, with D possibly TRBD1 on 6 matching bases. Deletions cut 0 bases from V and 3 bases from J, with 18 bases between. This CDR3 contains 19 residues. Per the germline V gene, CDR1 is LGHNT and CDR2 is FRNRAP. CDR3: CASGLVRGQGTIYNSPLHF. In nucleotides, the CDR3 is TGTGCTAGTGGTTTGGTTCGGGGGCAGGGGACTATCTATAATTCACCCCTCCACTTT.

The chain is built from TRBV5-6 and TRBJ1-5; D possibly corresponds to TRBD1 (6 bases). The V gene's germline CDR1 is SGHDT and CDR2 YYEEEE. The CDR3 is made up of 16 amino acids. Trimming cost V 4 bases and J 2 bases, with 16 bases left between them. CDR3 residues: CASSRIQGLGNQPQHF. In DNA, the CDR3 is TGTGCCAGCAGCCGGATACAGGGTTTAGGCAATCAGCCCCAGCATTTT.

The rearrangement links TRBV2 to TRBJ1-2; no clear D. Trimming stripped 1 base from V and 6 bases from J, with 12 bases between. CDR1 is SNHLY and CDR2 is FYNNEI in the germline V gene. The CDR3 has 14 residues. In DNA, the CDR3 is TGTGCCAGCAGTGAAGTGGCAGGCTACAATGGCTACACCTTC. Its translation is CASSEVAGYNGYTF.

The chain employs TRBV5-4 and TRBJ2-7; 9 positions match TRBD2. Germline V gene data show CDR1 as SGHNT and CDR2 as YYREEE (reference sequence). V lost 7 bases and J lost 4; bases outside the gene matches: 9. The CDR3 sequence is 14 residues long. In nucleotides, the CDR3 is TGTGCCAGCTCCGGGGCGGGAGGGCAATACGAGCAGTACTTC. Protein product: CASSGAGGQYEQYF.

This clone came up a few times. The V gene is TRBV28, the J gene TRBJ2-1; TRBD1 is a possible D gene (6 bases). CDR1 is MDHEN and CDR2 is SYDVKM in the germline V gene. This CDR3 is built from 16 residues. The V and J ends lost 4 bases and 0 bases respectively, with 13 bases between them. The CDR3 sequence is CASSSDMGASYNEQFF. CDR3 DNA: TGTGCCAGCAGTTCCGACATGGGGGCCTCCTACAATGAGCAGTTCTTC.

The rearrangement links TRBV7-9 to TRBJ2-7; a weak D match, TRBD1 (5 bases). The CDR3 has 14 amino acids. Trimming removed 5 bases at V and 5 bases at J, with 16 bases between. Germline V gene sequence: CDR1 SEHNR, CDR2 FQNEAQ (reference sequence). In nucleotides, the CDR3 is TGTGCCAGCAGCCCGCCGGCTACGACAGACGAGCAGTACTTC. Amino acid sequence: CASSPPATTDEQYF.

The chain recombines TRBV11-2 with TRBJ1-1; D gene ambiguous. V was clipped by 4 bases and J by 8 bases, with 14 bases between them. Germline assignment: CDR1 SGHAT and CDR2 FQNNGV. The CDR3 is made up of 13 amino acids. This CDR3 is CASSSRKPREAFF. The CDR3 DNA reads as TGTGCCAGCAGCTCAAGAAAACCGAGAGAAGCTTTCTTT.